This is a list of T cell receptor beta chains from one sample in a study of blood T cell repertoires in COVID-19. Profiling relied on immunoSEQ multiplex PCR, and the TCRdb table lists in-frame clones only, not all of them. The data contain more than 200,000 clones, about 88% of them singletons. The sequenced sample was peripheral blood. All receptors derive from a woman aged 55-75 years with COVID-19, enrolled during active disease. Each CDR3 is given with its conserved first and last residue. A D gene is named only where the DNA matches it firmly. Expanded clones are given a class, and other clones once, few, many or no size at all.

J: TRBJ2-5
V: TRBV5-5
size: few
D: TRBD2
DNA: TGTGCCAGCAGCTTGCTTAGCGGGACCGGGGAGACCCAGTACTTC
CDR3: CASSLLSGTGETQYF

J: TRBJ1-6
V: TRBV9
size: .
D: .
DNA: TGTGCCAGCAGCGTAGCAGGGGCCGATTCACCCCTCCACTTT
CDR3: CASSVAGADSPLHF

J: TRBJ1-3
V: TRBV7-8
size: few
D: .
DNA: TGTGCCAGCAGCCCGGGGACTGTGGGAAACACCATATATTTT
CDR3: CASSPGTVGNTIYF

J: TRBJ2-7
V: TRBV4-2
size: once
D: TRBD1
DNA: TGTGCCAGCAGCCAAGTTGGACAGGGGTTCTACGAGCAGTACTTC
CDR3: CASSQVGQGFYEQYF

J: TRBJ1-5
V: TRBV2
size: .
D: TRBD1
DNA: TGTGCCAGCAGCGAGACAGGGGGCAATCAGCCCCAGCATTTT
CDR3: CASSETGGNQPQHF

J: TRBJ2-1
V: TRBV28
size: .
D: .
DNA: TGTGCCAGCAGGCTAAGCTACAATGAGCAGTTCTTC
CDR3: CASRLSYNEQFF

J: TRBJ2-7
V: TRBV7-2
size: .
D: TRBD2
DNA: TGTGCCAGCAGCTTAGAACTAGCGGAGCCCTCCTACGAGCAGTACTTC
CDR3: CASSLELAEPSYEQYF

J: TRBJ1-5
V: TRBV19
size: .
D: TRBD1
DNA: TGTGCCAGTAGTACCACAGGGGGCTTCGGCAATCAGCCCCAGCATTTT
CDR3: CASSTTGGFGNQPQHF

J: TRBJ1-3
V: TRBV19
size: .
D: TRBD1
DNA: TGTGCCAGTAGTACGCGACAGGGAGTGGGAGGAAACACCATATATTTT
CDR3: CASSTRQGVGGNTIYF

J: TRBJ2-2
V: TRBV11-2
size: .
D: TRBD1
DNA: TGTGCCAGCAGCCCCACATACCGGACAGGGTACACCGGGGAGCTGTTTTTT
CDR3: CASSPTYRTGYTGELFF

J: TRBJ2-2
V: TRBV27
size: .
D: TRBD1
DNA: TGTGCCAGCAGTTCCACAGGGGGCGCGGGCACCGGGGAGCTGTTTTTT
CDR3: CASSSTGGAGTGELFF

J: TRBJ2-7
V: TRBV7-9
size: .
D: TRBD1
DNA: TGTGCCAGCAGCTTAACGACAGGGGGCGCCTACGAGCAGTACTTC
CDR3: CASSLTTGGAYEQYF

J: TRBJ2-7
V: TRBV10-3
size: .
D: .
DNA: TGTGCCATCAGTGGGCTGACTAGTAACGAGCAGTACTTC
CDR3: CAISGLTSNEQYF

J: TRBJ1-5
V: TRBV28
size: .
D: TRBD1
DNA: TGTGCCACCATGCCGCAGGCAGGGGGACCCAATCAGCCCCAGCATTTT
CDR3: CATMPQAGGPNQPQHF

J: TRBJ2-7
V: TRBV19
size: .
D: TRBD2
DNA: TGTGCCAGTAGATCTCGGGGGGGAGCCTACGAGCAGTACTTC
CDR3: CASRSRGGAYEQYF

J: TRBJ2-5
V: TRBV5-1
size: .
D: TRBD1
DNA: TGCGCCAGCAGCTTGCCGGGACAGCGCCAAGAGACCCAGTACTTC
CDR3: CASSLPGQRQETQYF

J: TRBJ2-1
V: TRBV6-5
size: .
D: .
DNA: TGTGCCAGCAGTTCCCTGAATGAGCAGTTCTTC
CDR3: CASSSLNEQFF

J: TRBJ1-5
V: TRBV7-2
size: .
D: .
DNA: TGTGCCAGCAGCCCTGGGGGGGTTAATCAGCCCCAGCATTTT
CDR3: CASSPGGVNQPQHF

J: TRBJ2-5
V: TRBV19
size: .
D: TRBD1
DNA: TGTGCCAGTAGTATAGCAGGACAGGCTGGTGAGACCCAGTACTTC
CDR3: CASSIAGQAGETQYF

J: TRBJ2-1
V: TRBV6-5
size: .
D: TRBD1
DNA: TGTGCCAGCGGCCGGGAAGGGGGCCTTGAGCAGTTCTTC
CDR3: CASGREGGLEQFF

J: TRBJ2-5
V: TRBV28
size: once
D: .
DNA: TGTGCCAGCAGTTCCGCGACAGAAGAGACCCAGTACTTC
CDR3: CASSSATEETQYF

J: TRBJ2-5
V: TRBV5-4
size: .
D: TRBD2
DNA: TGTGCCAGCAGTTTGGTAGCGGGAGGGCGGGAGACCCAGTACTTC
CDR3: CASSLVAGGRETQYF

J: TRBJ1-6
V: TRBV19
size: .
D: .
DNA: TGTGCCAGTAGCGAACTGTCTAATTCACCCCTCCACTTT
CDR3: CASSELSNSPLHF

J: TRBJ1-3
V: TRBV5-6
size: .
D: .
DNA: TGTGCCAGCAGCTTGGTCACACAGGGAACTGGAAACACCATATATTTT
CDR3: CASSLVTQGTGNTIYF

J: TRBJ1-1
V: TRBV5-8
size: once
D: .
DNA: TGTGCCAGCAGCTTAACGGGGAACACTGAAGCTTTCTTT
CDR3: CASSLTGNTEAFF

J: TRBJ1-1
V: TRBV7-2
size: few
D: TRBD1
DNA: TGTGCCAGCAGCGAACGGACAGGGCGTGGGAACACTGAAGCTTTCTTT
CDR3: CASSERTGRGNTEAFF

J: TRBJ2-7
V: TRBV9
size: .
D: .
DNA: TGTGCCAGCAGCGCCGGGAGCCCGAGCGACGAGCAGTACTTC
CDR3: CASSAGSPSDEQYF

J: TRBJ2-1
V: TRBV30
size: .
D: .
DNA: TGTGCGTCGGGAGCAGGGTACAATGAGCAGTTCTTC
CDR3: CASGAGYNEQFF

J: TRBJ1-5
V: TRBV6-6
size: .
D: TRBD1
DNA: TGTGCCAGCTCCCGGGACAGGGCATCGAATCAGCCCCAGCATTTT
CDR3: CASSRDRASNQPQHF

J: TRBJ1-1
V: TRBV30
size: .
D: .
DNA: TGTGCCTGGAGTCACGGGTCGAAAGGGGGGAACACTGAAGCTTTCTTT
CDR3: CAWSHGSKGGNTEAFF